Reported below is one TCR beta chain. No antigen is known for it. These data belong to a study of radiation and T cells in renal cell carcinoma. Broader study findings: Irradiated tumors had higher TCR clonality than control tumors.

The CDR3 extends over 15 amino acids. The V gene lost 0 bases and the J gene lost 0 bases, with 9 bases spanning the gap. CDR1 is GTSNPN and CDR2 is SVGIG in the germline V gene (reference sequence). TCRdb's copy holds only in-frame clones and misses some; the assay was immunoSEQ multiplex PCR. The sample holds about 10,000 clones; 58% are singletons and the top ten take about 10%. Documented treatment: treatment-naive control, cytoreductive nephrectomy. Sample: tumor tissue, taken from a patient whose treatment was nephrectomy without radiotherapy. V is TRBV30 and J is TRBJ1-5; unclear D gene. The sequence was collected from a man between 35 and 55 years old with renal cell carcinoma. CDR3 protein: CAWSVGPYSNQPQHF. CDR3 sequence (DNA): TGTGCCTGGAGTGTCGGACCTTATAGCAATCAGCCCCAGCATTTT.